This TCR beta chain was observed in a study of T cell repertoires in cytomegalovirus infection. Overall study context: The public TCR beta signatures pointed to both CMV infection and matching HLA type.

In the case of this clonotype: The antigen is not known.

TCRdb reanalysed the reads using MiXCR and keeps one entry per CDR3 protein. The data show fewer than 700,000 distinct CDR3 sequences, less than 25% seen once. This CDR3 contains 14 residues. Germline loops: CDR1 SGDLS, CDR2 YYNGEE. The V and J ends lost 4 bases and 4 bases, in that order; junction bases with no gene match: 6. General observations from the study: It was HLA-C-restricted CMV-specific TCR beta clonotypes that dominated the response ex vivo. Carriers of CMV and the relevant HLA type were discriminated by public TCR beta frequency.

J is TRBJ1-1 and V is TRBV9; TRBD1 matches 8 bases. The source is a human donor in good health (CMV status not recorded). Some clones in this sample may be carry-over from other donors' samples. The sequencing input was CD8+ T cells from PBMCs. The CDR3 protein is CASSPTDRATEAFF. CDR3 DNA sequence: TGTGCCAGCAGCCCAACGGACAGGGCCACTGAAGCTTTCTTT.